What follows are 9 T cell receptor beta chains derived from one specimen sequenced in a study of blood T cell repertoires in COVID-19. Some clones are missing from TCRdb's copy, which holds only in-frame ones; the method was immunoSEQ multiplex PCR. The table records around 300,000 clones, 88% of them present only once. The sample taken for sequencing was PBMCs or T cells enriched from blood (not recorded which). Every receptor here comes from a woman under 40 who had recovered from COVID-19.

The V gene is TRBV28, the J gene TRBJ1-1; TRBD1 matches 9 bases. The CDR3 extends over 16 amino acids. Germline loops: CDR1 MDHEN, CDR2 SYDVKM. Trimming cost V 3 bases and J 0 bases; bases outside gene matches: 5. The CDR3 is CASSFAYRGLNTEAFF. CDR3 DNA sequence: TGTGCCAGCAGTTTCGCCTACAGGGGGCTGAACACTGAAGCTTTCTTT.

The chain uses TRBV4-3 and TRBJ2-3; weak D call: TRBD2 (7 bases). The CDR3 loop spans 17 amino acids. Per germline, CDR1 LGHNA and CDR2 YSLEER. Between the trimmed V and J ends, which lost 0 bases and 4 bases, there was a span of 17 bases. CDR3 nucleotides: TGCGCCAGCAGCCAAGATCTTGAGGGGGGGTGGGCAGATACGCAGTATTTT. This translates into CASSQDLEGGWADTQYF.

V and J are TRBV9 and TRBJ1-3; unclear D gene. V shed 0 bases and J shed 0 bases, with 13 bases lying between them. The germline V gene has CDR1 SGDLS and CDR2 YYNGEE. The CDR3 sequence is 17 residues long. CDR3 DNA: TGTGCCAGCAGCGTAGGCCCAACAGCTCCCTCTGGAAACACCATATATTTT. Its protein product is CASSVGPTAPSGNTIYF.

The rearrangement joins TRBV20-1 to TRBJ1-1, with D uncertain. Trimming cost V 4 bases and J 4 bases, with 7 bases left between them. This CDR3 is 11 amino acids long. Germline V gives CDR1 DFQATT, CDR2 SNEGSKA (reference sequence). The CDR3 bases are TGCAGTGCTACCCGAGGCACTGAAGCTTTCTTT. Its protein is CSATRGTEAFF.

V and J are TRBV7-3 and TRBJ2-2, with TRBD2 identical over 13 bases. J lost 6 bases, V lost 5 bases, and 12 bases had no gene match. The CDR3 length is 18 residues. Germline V CDR1 and CDR2: SGHTA, FQGTGA. Written as DNA, the CDR3 is TGTGCCAGCAGCCGGCCCGGACTAGCGGGAGAGCGGGCCGGGGAGCTGTTTTTT. It specifies CASSRPGLAGERAGELFF.

The V gene is TRBV2, the J gene TRBJ2-7; 8 nucleotides agree with TRBD1. V lost 11 bases to trimming and J lost 3 bases; unmatched junction nucleotides: 9. The germline V gene encodes CDR1 SNHLY and CDR2 FYNNEI. The CDR3 is made up of 13 amino acids. The CDR3 reads CAGGLGQDYEQYF. The CDR3 DNA follows: TGTGCCGGGGGTCTGGGACAGGACTACGAGCAGTACTTC.

The CDR3 is CASSLVTGQGSYGYTF. In DNA, the CDR3 is TGTGCCAGCAGCCTAGTAACGGGACAGGGGTCCTATGGCTACACCTTC. This rearrangement joins TRBV7-9 to TRBJ1-2; the match to TRBD1 covers 10 bases. The germline V gene encodes CDR1 SEHNR and CDR2 FQNEAQ (reference sequence). CDR3 length: 16 amino acids. The V segment lost 5 bases and the J segment 4 bases; nucleotides outside the gene matches: 10. The full variable domain, completed using reference TRBV7-9 and TRBJ1-2, is DTGVSQNPRHKITKRGQNVTFRCDPISEHNRLYWYRQTLGQGPEFLTYFQNEAQLEKSRLLSDRFSAERPKGSFSTLEIQRTEQGDSAMYLCASSLVTGQGSYGYTFGSGTRLTVV.

The gene calls are TRBV10-1 and TRBJ2-3, with TRBD2 matching 10 bases. Trimming at V came to 1 base and at J to 0 bases, leaving 7 bases not matched to a gene. Germline-derived CDR1 and CDR2 are WNHNN and SYGVQD (reference sequence). CDR3 size: 18 residues. This CDR3 reads CASSEYVLAGASTDTQYF. CDR3 nucleotide sequence: TGCGCCAGCAGTGAGTATGTCCTAGCGGGGGCGAGCACAGATACGCAGTATTTT.

The genes are TRBV19 and TRBJ2-5; 9 bases agree with TRBD1. The V gene end was trimmed by 3 bases and the J gene end by 0 bases; junction bases not matched to a gene: 2. The germline CDR1 and CDR2 sequences are LNHDA and SQIVND (reference sequence). This CDR3 contains 15 residues. Written as DNA, the CDR3 is TGTGCCAGTAGTATCGGGACAGGGAACCAAGAGACCCAGTACTTC. It codes for CASSIGTGNQETQYF.